One and the same sample provided the 10 T cell receptor beta chains below, sequenced in a study of human T cells and chemical hapten exposure. TCRdb re-derived calls from the RACE reads in MiXCR, one entry per CDR3 protein. This sample carries approximately 79,000 distinct CDR3 sequences, 8.6% of them seen once, and the ten largest clones take 1.5% to 1.7%. The time point denotes: healthy volunteer bleed at 6 weeks. The authors' total RNA extraction used unfractionated whole blood. The material sequenced was whole blood. The receptors were gathered from a male donor in good health. Some clones in this sample may be carry-over from other donors' samples.

Only a few counts were recorded for this clonotype. CDR3 in DNA: TGTGCCAGCAGTCCGGCGGGGGATTCACCCCTCCACTTT. Protein: CASSPAGDSPLHF. V gene TRBV27 combines with J gene TRBJ1-6, with a weak D call TRBD1 (5 bases). Germline CDR1 reads MNHEY; CDR2 reads SMNVEV (reference sequence). V lost 5 bases, J lost 8 bases, and 10 bases lay in between. The CDR3 is made up of 13 amino acids.

In its sample, this clonotype was seen a few times. CDR3 sequence: CASSFGQGRQPQHF. As DNA, the CDR3 is TGTGCCAGCAGTTTCGGACAGGGGAGGCAGCCCCAGCATTTT. V usage is TRBV12-3 or TRBV12-4 and J usage is TRBJ1-5, with TRBD1 identical over 9 bases. CDR3 size: 14 residues. V was clipped by 3 bases and J by 7 bases; unmatched bases: 4.

The J gene is TRBJ2-3, the V gene TRBV6-2 or TRBV6-3, with 11 bases lining up with TRBD2. The CDR3 has 15 residues. V gave up 6 bases and J gave up 6 bases; unmatched junction bases: 8. Germline V gene sequence: CDR1 MNHEY, CDR2 SVGEGT. Written as DNA, the CDR3 is TGTGCCAGCAGAGGATTAGCGGGGGGGCTCGATACGCAGTATTTT. As protein: CASRGLAGGLDTQYF.

This clonotype was detected only once. This sequence joins TRBV27 and TRBJ1-2; TRBD1 matches 7 bases. CDR1 and CDR2 from the germline V gene are MNHEY and SMNVEV (reference sequence). The CDR3 is made up of 14 amino acids. The V gene end was trimmed by 6 bases and the J gene end by 4 bases; junction bases not matched to a gene: 8. As DNA, the CDR3 is TGTGCCAGCAGCCCCTGGACAGGTGCCTATGGCTACACCTTC. Its protein is CASSPWTGAYGYTF.

V gene TRBV2 combines with J gene TRBJ2-2, with no clear D. Germline V gives CDR1 SNHLY, CDR2 FYNNEI. Trimming removed 7 bases from V and 2 bases from J, with 17 bases in between. CDR3 length: 16 residues. In DNA form, the CDR3 reads TGTGCCAGCACCAAAAGGACGGCCGCCAACACCGGGGAGCTGTTTTTT. Protein product: CASTKRTAANTGELFF.

This clonotype has more than one count but fewer than ten. The chain is built from TRBV7-9 and TRBJ2-3; TRBD1 agrees at 7 bases. The CDR3 runs 15 residues. CDR1 is SEHNR, CDR2 FQNEAQ, per germline (reference sequence). The trim removed 2 bases at V and 4 bases at J, leaving 6 bases unmatched. CDR3 loop: CASSLYRGMPDTQYF. CDR3 bases: TGTGCCAGCAGCTTATACAGGGGTATGCCAGATACGCAGTATTTT. The full variable domain, in which reference TRBV7-9 and TRBJ2-3 provide the parts outside the CDR3, is DTGVSQNPRHKITKRGQNVTFRCDPISEHNRLYWYRQTLGQGPEFLTYFQNEAQLEKSRLLSDRFSAERPKGSFSTLEIQRTEQGDSAMYLCASSLYRGMPDTQYFGPGTRLTVL.

At least ten counts were recorded for this clonotype. The chain uses TRBV12-3 or TRBV12-4 and TRBJ1-1; D unresolved. The CDR3 has 13 amino acids. With 4 bases removed from V and 4 bases from J, the gap between germline ends came to 10 bases. This CDR3 reads CASSYPWGTEAFF. The CDR3 nucleotides are TGTGCCAGCAGTTACCCATGGGGCACTGAAGCTTTCTTT.

This clonotype appeared many times. V and J are TRBV12-3 or TRBV12-4 and TRBJ2-1; D is unclear. The CDR3 is 12 residues long. V shed 5 bases and J shed 6 bases, with 8 bases lying between them. The CDR3 spells CASSPPSNEQFF. For the CDR3, the DNA is TGTGCCAGCAGTCCCCCCAGCAATGAGCAGTTCTTC.

The sample holds a few counts of this clonotype. This rearrangement joins TRBV7-6 to TRBJ2-6; D gene uncertain. There are 15 residues in the CDR3. The germline gives CDR1 SGHVS, CDR2 FNYEAQ. The V gene lost 5 bases and the J gene lost 0 bases, with 8 bases spanning the gap. CDR3 coding DNA: TGTGCCAGCAGCCCGACCTTCTCTGGGGCCAACGTCCTGACTTTC. Amino acids: CASSPTFSGANVLTF.

This clonotype showed up just a few times. V is TRBV7-7 and J is TRBJ2-2; D unclear. Germline CDR1 and CDR2: SSHAT and FNYEAQ (reference sequence). V was shortened by 3 bases and J by 2 bases, with 16 bases between the two germline ends. The CDR3 is made up of 17 amino acids. The CDR3 nucleotides read TGTGCCAGCAGCTTTAAACCGGGCAGCTTAAACACCGGGGAGCTGTTTTTT. Its translation is CASSFKPGSLNTGELFF.